This entry features one TCR beta chain sequence. Its antigen is not yet known. No much larger clone is present one base from it, and per-base qualities are unavailable. This record belongs to a study of shared T cell receptors in the human thymus (dated by TCRdb to 2020 to 2022). Describing the broader study: The study investigated the way shared, self-reactive T-cell receptor alpha chains are produced in the human thymus.

The library was prepared using the immunoSEQ multiplex PCR assay. TCRdb stores this immuneACCESS table with in-frame sequences only. Part of the clones is absent; in the studies checked, under half of the shortfall reflects unresolved V genes, and no reason is known for the rest. The sample table contains hundreds of thousands of clones; only one count was recorded for around 85% of them. The ten largest make up around 0.01% of the sample. According to the germline V gene (reference sequence), CDR1 reads MNHEY and CDR2 reads SMNVEV. The CDR3 numbers 17 residues from cysteine through phenylalanine. Just CDR3 DNA is preserved here, 51 bases in frame from base 1. V and J are trimmed by 2 bases and 2 bases, and the gene matches miss 11 bases of the junction. These data were also filed under a second study, of human thymus T cells. The second paper further reports: In Finland, the donors were immunologically healthy infants who were having open corrective cardiac surgery for congenital heart defects. Thymus tissue was collected as surgical resects that were removed during corrective cardiac surgery. Usage of V and J gene segments appeared to be biased in both the thymic and the peripheral blood repertoires. The related research found that thymic TCR repertoires overlapped highly between unrelated individuals. TCR alpha and beta repertoires from roughly 8 infant thymus samples and four related peripheral blood samples were characterized in the study. Donor ages ranging from about 7 to 244 days were recorded, and a handful of male and two female infants were included in the cohort. Thymocytes were released mechanically from tissue and stored at -70 °C as pellets of 10-30 million cells. A QIAsymphony instrument was used to extract genomic DNA from frozen cell pellets. Using the immunoSEQ multiplex PCR assay, the TCRB and TCRAD loci were amplified from a standardized quantity of quality-controlled genomic DNA. The amplicons covered the V(D)J region and were long enough to include the CDR3 and to identify the V and J genes. Through the commercial immunoSEQ service, the amplicons were sequenced on an Illumina platform. Primer bias and sequencing errors were corrected as previously described, and TCRAD and TCRB were defined on the basis of the IMGT database. immunoSEQ Analyzer 3.0 and VDJTools were used for repertoire analysis, which covered basic statistics, V/J segment usage, diversity estimates, rarefaction and pairwise overlap. Diversity was estimated using the Chao1, ChaoE, Efron-Thisted, Shannon and inverse Simpson indices, and was also estimated on datasets down-sampled to the size of the smallest sample. Repertoire overlap used strict matching of CDR3 nucleotide sequence, V gene and J gene, with Jaccard-based multidimensional scaling clustering. On average, thymus samples gave roughly 800,000 unique TCRB clonotypes, whereas blood samples gave roughly 86,000.

Sequencing input: thymocytes. The V and J genes are TRBV27 and TRBJ2-7; 8 central nucleotides agree with TRBD1. This clonotype was sampled from a girl under three years old with a congenital heart defect. Donor details come from another sample of the same person, matched by shared clones. The DNA is as follows: TGTGCCAGCAGTTTACCCGCTTCCAGGGGGCCTCCCTACGAGCAGTACTTC. Its coded protein is CASSLPASRGPPYEQYF.